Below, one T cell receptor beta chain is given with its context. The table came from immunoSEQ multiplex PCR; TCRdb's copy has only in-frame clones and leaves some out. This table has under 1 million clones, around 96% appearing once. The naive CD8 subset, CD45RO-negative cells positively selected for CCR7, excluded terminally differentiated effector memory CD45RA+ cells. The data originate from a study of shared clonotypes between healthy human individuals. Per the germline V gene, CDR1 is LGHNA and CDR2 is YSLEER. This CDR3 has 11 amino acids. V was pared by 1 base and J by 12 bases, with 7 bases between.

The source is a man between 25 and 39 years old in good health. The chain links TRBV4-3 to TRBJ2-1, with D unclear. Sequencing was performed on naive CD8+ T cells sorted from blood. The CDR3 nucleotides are TGCGCCAGCAGCCAAGGGAACGTGCAGTTCTTC. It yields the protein CASSQGNVQFF.